Following are 25 T cell receptor beta chains from one sample sequenced in a study of blood T cell repertoires in COVID-19. The protocol was immunoSEQ multiplex PCR, while the TCRdb copy is restricted to in-frame clones and leaves out a portion. Found here are almost 300,000 clones, just under 90% of them singletons; the top ten hold around 10%. Sequenced material: peripheral blood. These receptors all come from a woman aged 30 to 39 with COVID-19, enrolled during active disease.

V usage is TRBV19 and J usage is TRBJ2-7, with 7 bases lining up with TRBD2. The CDR3 totals 15 residues. Trimming at V came to 7 bases and at J to 0 bases, leaving 9 bases not matched to a gene. Looked up from germline, CDR1 is LNHDA and CDR2 is SQIVND (reference sequence). In nucleotides, the CDR3 is TGTGCCAGTACCGCGGGGGACCCAAGCTCCTACGAGCAGTACTTC. This gives the protein CASTAGDPSSYEQYF.

The table lists this clone with a few counts. The chain uses TRBV2 and TRBJ1-2; D is possibly TRBD1 (5 bases). The CDR3 totals 14 residues. Germline V lookup: CDR1 SNHLY, CDR2 FYNNEI. The germline V and J ends were trimmed by 2 bases and 3 bases, with 10 bases remaining between them. CDR3 nucleotides: TGTGCCAGCAGTGAACGTGGAGGGGACTATGGCTACACCTTC. It is translated as CASSERGGDYGYTF.

In nucleotides, the CDR3 is TGCAGCGGGGGACAGGGGGCCTCCTATGGCTACACCTTC. Translated, it gives CSGGQGASYGYTF. This chain connects TRBV29-1 to TRBJ1-2, with TRBD1 matching over 12 bases. Germline loops: CDR1 SQVTM, CDR2 ANQGSEA. The CDR3 spans 13 residues. Losses at the gene ends were 7 bases for V and 4 bases for J; bases not matched to a gene: 4. Complete variable domain (other parts from reference TRBV29-1 and TRBJ1-2): SAVISQKPSRDICQRGTSLTIQCQVDSQVTMMFWYRQQPGQSLTLIATANQGSEATYESGFVIDKFPISRPNLTFSTLTVSNMSPEDSSIYLCSGGQGASYGYTFGSGTRLTVV.

The chain has TRBV10-2 and TRBJ2-7; D is possibly TRBD1 (5 bases). V lost 8 bases, J lost 2 bases, and 7 bases lay in between. The CDR3 consists of 11 residues. Germline loops: CDR1 WSHSY, CDR2 SAAADI. For the CDR3, the DNA is TGCGCCAGCGCACAGGCCTACGAGCAGTACTTC. Its protein product is CASAQAYEQYF.

Of note for this clone: The sample contains more than one DNA sequence encoding this CDR3. V is TRBV7-9 and J is TRBJ2-5; possibly TRBD1 for D (5 bases). The CDR3 totals 13 residues. CDR1 SEHNR and CDR2 FQNEAQ come from the germline V gene (reference sequence). V was cut by 3 bases and J by 5 bases, with 10 bases left in between. The DNA of the CDR3 is TGTGCCAGCAGCTTGCAGGGCGTGGAGACCCAGTACTTC. Amino acid sequence: CASSLQGVETQYF.

The chain couples TRBV2 to TRBJ2-1; 10 nucleotides line up with TRBD2. Germline V gives CDR1 SNHLY, CDR2 FYNNEI. This CDR3 contains 15 residues. The V segment lost 6 bases and the J segment 7 bases; nucleotides outside the gene matches: 9. The CDR3 DNA sequence: TGTGCCAGCAGGGATAGCGGGGGGAGGTGGAATGAGCAGTTCTTC. Amino acid sequence: CASRDSGGRWNEQFF. The variable domain in full, with the rest retrieved from reference TRBV2 and TRBJ2-1, is EPEVTQTPSHQVTQMGQEVILRCVPISNHLYFYWYRQILGQKVEFLVSFYNNEISEKSEIFDDQFSVERPDGSNFTLKIRSTKLEDSAMYFCASRDSGGRWNEQFFGPGTRLTVL.

This clone has just a few counts. The V gene is TRBV2, the J gene TRBJ2-3; 8 bases agree with TRBD2. The V and J ends lost 5 bases and 0 bases, in that order; junction bases with no gene match: 4. CDR1 is SNHLY, CDR2 FYNNEI, per germline. The CDR3 consists of 15 residues. CDR3 loop: CASSFGGASTDTQYF. Here the CDR3 DNA reads TGTGCCAGCAGTTTCGGGGGGGCAAGCACAGATACGCAGTATTTT. Using reference TRBV2 and TRBJ2-3 for the parts outside the CDR3, the full variable domain is EPEVTQTPSHQVTQMGQEVILRCVPISNHLYFYWYRQILGQKVEFLVSFYNNEISEKSEIFDDQFSVERPDGSNFTLKIRSTKLEDSAMYFCASSFGGASTDTQYFGPGTRLTVL.

CDR3 coding DNA: TGTGCCAGCACCACCGGCGGGGCCCCCGGGGAGCTGTTTTTT. Translating gives CASTTGGAPGELFF. The chain couples TRBV9 to TRBJ2-2; D is perhaps TRBD2 (6 bases). The ends were cut back, 6 bases at V and 6 bases at J, with 15 bases in the middle. There are 14 residues in the CDR3. CDR1 is SGDLS, CDR2 YYNGEE, per germline.

V usage is TRBV3-1 (or the pseudogene TRBV3-2) and J usage is TRBJ2-3; D uncertain. Trimming took 3 bases from V and 4 from J, leaving 8 bases between them. The CDR3 has 13 residues. Germline assignment: CDR1 LGHDT and CDR2 YNNKEL (reference sequence). CDR3 nucleotides: TGTGCCAGCAGCCACAACCGCGCAGATACGCAGTATTTT. As protein: CASSHNRADTQYF.

This chain links TRBV9 with TRBJ2-7, with 8 bases aligning to TRBD2. V gave up 0 bases and J gave up 6 bases; unmatched junction bases: 2. The germline CDR1 and CDR2 sequences are SGDLS and YYNGEE. This CDR3 region has 13 residues. The CDR3 spells CASSVGGGLEQYF. The DNA for the CDR3 is TGTGCCAGCAGCGTAGGCGGGGGGCTCGAGCAGTACTTC.

The chain recombines TRBV5-1 with TRBJ1-2; TRBD1 matches 8 bases. Germline V gene lookup returns CDR1 SGHRS and CDR2 YFSETQ. This CDR3 has 16 amino acids. J gave up 7 bases and V 0 bases, and 11 bases lay outside the gene matches. The CDR3 bases are TGCGCCAGCAGCTTGGATTGGGCAGGGGGCGTCCGTGGCTACACCTTC. Encoded protein: CASSLDWAGGVRGYTF.

The gene calls are TRBV19 and TRBJ1-1, with TRBD1 identical over 8 bases. Germline V gene lookup returns CDR1 LNHDA and CDR2 SQIVND (reference sequence). Trimming at V came to 5 bases and at J to 0 bases, leaving 11 bases not matched to a gene. There are 17 residues in the CDR3. The CDR3 nucleotides read TGTGCCAGTAGTGAGGACAGGGCGGGGGCCCTGAACACTGAAGCTTTCTTT. This gives the protein CASSEDRAGALNTEAFF. The full variable domain, with the rest looked up from reference TRBV19 and TRBJ1-1, is DGGITQSPKYLFRKEGQNVTLSCEQNLNHDAMYWYRQDPGQGLRLIYYSQIVNDFQKGDIAEGYSVSREKKESFPLTVTSAQKNPTAFYLCASSEDRAGALNTEAFFGQGTRLTVV.

The chain carries TRBV25-1 and TRBJ1-5, with unresolved D. Trimming left V 2 bases short and J 1 base short, with 6 bases between. The CDR3 consists of 14 residues. CDR1 and CDR2 (germline): MGHDK, SYGVNS. In nucleotides, the CDR3 is TGTGCCAGCAGTGAAGCGTGGAGCAATCAGCCCCAGCATTTT. Translated, it gives CASSEAWSNQPQHF. The variable domain in full, completed from reference TRBV25-1 and TRBJ1-5, reads EADIYQTPRYLVIGTGKKITLECSQTMGHDKMYWYQQDPGMELHLIHYSYGVNSTEKGDLSSESTVSRIRTEHFPLTLESARPSHTSQYLCASSEAWSNQPQHFGDGTRLSIL.

The chain uses TRBV7-9 and TRBJ2-3; D may be TRBD1 (5 bases). Looked up from germline, CDR1 is SEHNR and CDR2 is FQNEAQ (reference sequence). CDR3 length: 16 residues. V gave up 0 bases and J gave up 1 base, with 11 bases separating them. For the CDR3, the DNA is TGTGCCAGCAGCTTAGCGTCGCAGGGTGGCACAGATACGCAGTATTTT. Translating gives CASSLASQGGTDTQYF.

This clone was recorded once. The V and J genes are TRBV27 and TRBJ2-7; 9 nucleotides line up with TRBD2. The CDR3 extends over 14 amino acids. Trimming removed 5 bases from V and 3 bases from J; junction bases left unmatched: 5. The germline V gene has CDR1 MNHEY and CDR2 SMNVEV (reference sequence). As DNA, the CDR3 is TGTGCCAGCAGTACCCCTAGCGGGAACTACGAGCAGTACTTC. Residues: CASSTPSGNYEQYF.

J is TRBJ2-2 and V is TRBV4-1; 11 nucleotides line up with TRBD2. V trimming: 0 bases; J trimming: 2 bases; junction bases outside the gene matches: 5. CDR1 and CDR2 from the germline V gene are MGHRA and YSYEKL. This CDR3 has 18 amino acids. The CDR3 protein is CASSQETSGVLNTGELFF. The CDR3 nucleotides are TGCGCCAGCAGCCAAGAGACTAGCGGGGTTCTAAACACCGGGGAGCTGTTTTTT.

Turning to this clone: This same CDR3 is encoded by further DNA sequences in the sample. The gene calls are TRBV6-5 and TRBJ1-2; 11 bases match TRBD1. The CDR3 consists of 14 residues. CDR1 and CDR2 from the germline V gene are MNHEY and SVGAGI. V shed 2 bases and J 8 bases; nucleotides not matched to a gene: 4. CDR3 nucleotides: TGTGCCAGCAGTTACACGGGACAGGGGGTAGGCTACACCTTC. This sequence encodes CASSYTGQGVGYTF.

There are a few counts of this clone. This chain links TRBV5-6 with TRBJ2-2; D remains ambiguous. Trimming took off 1 base at V and 4 bases at J, with 14 bases between the two ends. The CDR3 has 16 amino acids. Germline values: CDR1 SGHDT, CDR2 YYEEEE. CDR3 nucleotides: TGTGCCAGCAGCTTGTTCCTTTCAGGTGGCACCGGGGAGCTGTTTTTT. This gives the protein CASSLFLSGGTGELFF. Based on the CDR3 plus reference TRBV5-6 and TRBJ2-2, the full variable domain is DAGVTQSPTHLIKTRGQQVTLRCSPKSGHDTVSWYQQALGQGPQFIFQYYEEEERQRGNFPDRFSGHQFPNYSSELNVNALLLGDSALYLCASSLFLSGGTGELFFGEGSRLTVL.

The V gene is TRBV7-9, the J gene TRBJ1-1; possibly TRBD1 for D (5 bases). The CDR3 length is 15 residues. V gave up 1 base and J gave up 7 bases, with 16 bases separating them. The germline CDR1 and CDR2 sequences are SEHNR and FQNEAQ (reference sequence). The CDR3 DNA sequence: TGTGCCAGCAGCTTAGAGGGTACAGGTGGGGATGAAGCTTTCTTT. As protein: CASSLEGTGGDEAFF.

The chain recombines TRBV7-9 with TRBJ2-2; TRBD2 matches 11 bases. The V and J ends lost 4 bases and 2 bases, in that order; junction bases with no gene match: 9. The CDR3 extends over 18 amino acids. Germline V gene sequence: CDR1 SEHNR, CDR2 FQNEAQ (reference sequence). This chain's CDR3 is CASSSLAGGTINTGELFF. The CDR3 region has the DNA TGTGCCAGCAGCTCTTTAGCGGGGGGGACCATAAACACCGGGGAGCTGTTTTTT.

This clone was observed a handful of times. The chain couples TRBV24-1 to TRBJ2-7; D is unresolved. The germline gives CDR1 KGHDR, CDR2 SFDVKD. Trimming pared 3 bases from V and 2 bases from J, leaving 4 bases between. CDR3 size: 12 residues. The CDR3, as DNA: TGTGCCACCAGTGATCCCGCCTACGAGCAGTACTTC. Translation: CATSDPAYEQYF.

The rearrangement joins TRBV19 to TRBJ2-5; tentative D call: TRBD2 (6 bases). The V end lost 3 bases, the J end lost 6 bases, and 11 bases lay between the germline ends. CDR1 LNHDA and CDR2 SQIVND come from the germline V gene (reference sequence). CDR3 length: 13 amino acids. CDR3 in amino acids: CASSIRTSQTQYF. CDR3 nucleotides: TGTGCCAGTAGTATCAGAACTAGCCAGACCCAGTACTTC.

This clone has only one observation. A much larger clone is a single base away; this may be a read error. The CDR3 spells CASSLAGERNGYTF. Here the CDR3 DNA reads TGCGCCAGCAGCTTGGCGGGGGAGAGGAATGGCTACACCTTC. The chain employs TRBV5-1 and TRBJ1-2, with D maybe TRBD1 (5 bases). The CDR3 spans 14 residues. Trimming pared 0 bases from V and 6 bases from J, leaving 12 bases between. CDR1 and CDR2 (germline): SGHRS, YFSETQ.

CDR3 sequence: CASSLGGLGVYGYTF. As DNA, the CDR3 is TGTGCCAGCAGCTTAGGAGGGCTGGGCGTTTATGGCTACACCTTC. The rearrangement joins TRBV7-2 to TRBJ1-2; D gene uncertain. The CDR3 runs 15 residues. V was pared by 1 base and J by 5 bases, with 14 bases between. Germline values: CDR1 SGHTA, CDR2 FQGNSA.

There are a few counts of this clone. Additional DNA sequences in this sample encode the identical CDR3. This chain uses TRBV3-1 (or the pseudogene TRBV3-2) with TRBJ1-3, with D uncertain. The ends were cut back, 3 bases at V and 0 bases at J, with 6 bases in the middle. CDR1 is LGHDT and CDR2 is YNNKEL in the germline V gene (reference sequence). The CDR3 extends over 14 amino acids. The CDR3 nucleotides are TGTGCCAGCAGCCAGCGGAGCTCTGGAAACACCATATATTTT. Encoded protein: CASSQRSSGNTIYF.